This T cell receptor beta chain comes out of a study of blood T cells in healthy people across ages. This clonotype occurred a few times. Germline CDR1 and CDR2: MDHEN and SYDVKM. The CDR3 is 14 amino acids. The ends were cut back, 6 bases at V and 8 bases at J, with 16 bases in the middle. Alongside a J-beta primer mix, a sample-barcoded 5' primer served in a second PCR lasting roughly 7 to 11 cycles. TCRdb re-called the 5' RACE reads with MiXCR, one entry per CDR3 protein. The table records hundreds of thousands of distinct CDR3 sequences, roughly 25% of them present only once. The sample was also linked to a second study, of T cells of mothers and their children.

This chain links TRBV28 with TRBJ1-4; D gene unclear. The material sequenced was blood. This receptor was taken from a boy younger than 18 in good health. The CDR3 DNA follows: TGTGCCAGCAGATTAGGGAACCCCGGGGAAAAACTGTTTTTT. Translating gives CASRLGNPGEKLFF.